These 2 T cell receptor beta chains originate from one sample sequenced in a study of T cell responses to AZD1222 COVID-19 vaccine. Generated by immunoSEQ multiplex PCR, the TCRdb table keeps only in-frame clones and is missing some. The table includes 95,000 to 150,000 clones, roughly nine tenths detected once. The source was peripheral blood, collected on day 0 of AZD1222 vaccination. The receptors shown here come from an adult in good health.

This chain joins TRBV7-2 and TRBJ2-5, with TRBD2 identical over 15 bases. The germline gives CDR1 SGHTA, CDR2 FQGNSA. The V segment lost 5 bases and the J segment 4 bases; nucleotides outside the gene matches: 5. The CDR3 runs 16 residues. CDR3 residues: CASSGKGLAGGETQYF. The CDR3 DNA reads TGTGCCAGCAGCGGCAAGGGACTAGCGGGGGGAGAGACCCAGTACTTC. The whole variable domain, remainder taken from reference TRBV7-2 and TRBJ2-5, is GAGVSQSPSNKVTEKGKDVELRCDPISGHTALYWYRQSLGQGLEFLIYFQGNSAPDKSGLPSDRFSAERTGGSVSTLTIQRTQQEDSAVYLCASSGKGLAGGETQYFGPGTRLLVL.

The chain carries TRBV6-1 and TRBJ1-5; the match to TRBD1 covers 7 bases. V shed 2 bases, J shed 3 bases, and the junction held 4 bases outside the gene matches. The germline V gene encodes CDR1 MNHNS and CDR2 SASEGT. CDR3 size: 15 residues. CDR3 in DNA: TGTGCCAGCAGTGAATTGGGGACAGACAATCAGCCCCAGCATTTT. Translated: CASSELGTDNQPQHF.